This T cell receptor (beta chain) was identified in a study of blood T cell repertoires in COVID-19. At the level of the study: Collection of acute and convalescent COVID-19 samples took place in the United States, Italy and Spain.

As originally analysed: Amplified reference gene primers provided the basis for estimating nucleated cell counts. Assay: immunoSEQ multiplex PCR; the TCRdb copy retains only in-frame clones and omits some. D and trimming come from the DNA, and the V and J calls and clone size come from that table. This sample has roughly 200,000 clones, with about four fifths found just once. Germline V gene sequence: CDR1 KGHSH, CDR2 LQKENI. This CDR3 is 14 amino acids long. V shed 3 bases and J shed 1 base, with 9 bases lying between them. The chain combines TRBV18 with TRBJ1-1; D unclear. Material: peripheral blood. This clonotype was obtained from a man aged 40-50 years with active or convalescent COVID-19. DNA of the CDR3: TGTGCCAGCTCACCGGCACAACCGAACACTGAAGCTTTCTTT. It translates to CASSPAQPNTEAFF.